This T cell receptor beta chain was documented in a study of OX40 agonist ivuxolimab in advanced cancers. Sequenced by immunoSEQ multiplex PCR; TCRdb stores in-frame clones only, minus some. The sample has 65,000 to 95,000 clones, about nine tenths seen once; the top ten hold 6.2%. Per the germline V gene, CDR1 is GTSNPN and CDR2 is SVGIG (reference sequence). The V end lost 2 bases, the J end lost 5 bases, and 3 bases lay between the germline ends. This CDR3 has 11 amino acids. The chain is built from TRBV30 and TRBJ1-4; no firm D call. Material: CD4+ or CD8+ T cells sorted from blood, obtained in a trial of the OX40 agonist ivuxolimab. This clonotype was sampled from an adult with an advanced solid tumor such as melanoma, head and neck, liver or kidney cancer. CDR3 nucleotide sequence: TGTGCCTGGAGTACCAATGAAAAACTGTTTTTT. Translating gives CAWSTNEKLFF.